This TCR beta chain is drawn from a study of neurological immune-mediated disorders. Germline-derived CDR1 and CDR2 are ENHRY and SYGVKD. The CDR3 runs 20 residues. Trimming took off 0 bases at V and 4 bases at J, with 24 bases between the two ends. TCRdb recomputed calls from the 5' RACE reads with MiXCR, one row per CDR3 protein. The sample lists tens of thousands of distinct CDR3 sequences; around 4.5% were seen once. Only a few counts were recorded for this clonotype. What was sequenced was PBMCs. The origin of this receptor is a woman aged 55-75 years with multiple sclerosis. V is TRBV10-3 and J is TRBJ1-4; no reliable D call. CDR3 sequence reads: CAISESRIGRPMGFNEKLFF. The CDR3 DNA reads TGTGCCATCAGTGAGTCGAGAATAGGGAGGCCGATGGGGTTTAATGAAAAACTGTTTTTT.